A single sample gave rise to the 19 T cell receptor beta chains below, sequenced in a study of STAT5B mutations in CD4+ large granular lymphocyte leukemia. Assay: immunoSEQ multiplex PCR; the TCRdb copy retains only in-frame clones and omits some. The profile shows about 45,000 clones, approximately 86% of them singletons. Sequences were obtained from CD4+ T cells from blood buffy coats. The receptors were sampled from a human donor in good health.

V usage is TRBV4-1 and J usage is TRBJ2-5; 8 nucleotides agree with TRBD2. The J call may be mistaken, given a closer DNA end match to TRBJ2-7. Germline V gene sequence: CDR1 MGHRA, CDR2 YSYEKL. The CDR3 runs 16 residues. CDR3 protein: CASSQDRASGSYEQYF. CDR3 DNA sequence: TGCGCCAGCAGCCAAGATCGAGCTAGCGGGTCCTACGAGCAGTACTTC.

V usage is TRBV7-2 and J usage is TRBJ2-7, with 15 positions matching TRBD2. Germline V gene lookup returns CDR1 SGHTA and CDR2 FQGNSA. V gave up 4 bases and J gave up 2 bases; unmatched junction bases: 9. The CDR3 runs to 18 residues. The CDR3 is CASSSKGTSGRHPYEQYF. The CDR3, as DNA: TGTGCCAGCAGCTCGAAAGGGACTAGCGGGAGGCACCCCTACGAGCAGTACTTC. The entire variable domain, with the rest obtained from reference TRBV7-2 and TRBJ2-7, is as follows: GAGVSQSPSNKVTEKGKDVELRCDPISGHTALYWYRQSLGQGLEFLIYFQGNSAPDKSGLPSDRFSAERTGGSVSTLTIQRTQQEDSAVYLCASSSKGTSGRHPYEQYFGPGTRLTVT.

This sequence joins TRBV7-2 and TRBJ2-1, with 13 bases lining up with TRBD2. The CDR3 totals 16 residues. Germline CDR1 is SGHTA and CDR2 is FQGNSA. J lost 6 bases, V lost 4 bases, and 6 bases had no gene match. This chain's CDR3 is CASSSPGLAGPNEQFF. Written as DNA, the CDR3 is TGTGCCAGCAGCTCCCCGGGACTAGCGGGACCCAATGAGCAGTTCTTC.

This clone came up once. The gene calls are TRBV19 and TRBJ2-2; either TRBD1 or TRBD2 may supply D (5 bases each). The germline V gene encodes CDR1 LNHDA and CDR2 SQIVND (reference sequence). Trimming removed 3 bases from V and 9 bases from J, with 17 bases in between. The CDR3 has 15 residues. In DNA form, the CDR3 reads TGTGCCAGTAGTATCGGGACCGCGCCAGGGAGGGAGCTGTTTTTT. As protein: CASSIGTAPGRELFF.

The chain has TRBV6-6 and TRBJ1-2; tentatively, D is TRBD1 (5 bases). The germline V and J ends were trimmed by 7 bases and 7 bases, with 19 bases remaining between them. The length of the CDR3 is 14 residues. Looked up from germline, CDR1 is MNHNY and CDR2 is SVGAGI (reference sequence). CDR3 bases: TGTGCCAGCAAGCCAGGGTCCCTCTCTGTTGGCTACACCTTC. It translates to CASKPGSLSVGYTF.

V gene TRBV7-9 combines with J gene TRBJ2-3; 13 nucleotides match TRBD2. Germline V gene data show CDR1 as SEHNR and CDR2 as FQNEAQ (reference sequence). This CDR3 is 17 amino acids long. J was trimmed by 3 bases and V by 5 bases; bases with no gene match: 8. CDR3 residues: CASSRGTSGILTDTQYF. The CDR3 DNA follows: TGTGCCAGCAGCCGTGGGACTAGCGGGATTCTAACAGATACGCAGTATTTT.

The rearrangement joins TRBV7-9 to TRBJ2-7; the match to TRBD2 covers 9 bases. V lost 6 bases, J lost 2 bases, and 8 bases stayed unmatched. CDR3 length equals 15 residues. Germline CDR1 and CDR2: SEHNR and FQNEAQ (reference sequence). DNA of the CDR3: TGTGCCAGCAGGCGGGGGGGCGGGGATACCTACGAGCAGTACTTC. Its translation is CASRRGGGDTYEQYF.

The CDR3 coding sequence is TGTGCCAGCAGCTCGACAGGGGATGGCTACACCTTC. As protein: CASSSTGDGYTF. V usage is TRBV27 and J usage is TRBJ1-2; 8 nucleotides match TRBD1. CDR1 and CDR2 (germline): MNHEY, SMNVEV (reference sequence). V lost 6 bases to trimming and J lost 6 bases; unmatched junction nucleotides: 3. This CDR3 is 12 amino acids long.

V is TRBV6-4 and J is TRBJ1-2; TRBD1 might be the D (5 bases). CDR1 and CDR2 from the germline V gene are MRHNA and SNTAGT. Trimming removed 9 bases at V and 1 base at J, with 21 bases between. The CDR3 has 16 residues. The CDR3, as DNA: TGTGCCAGATCTTTTCGGGTGGGGGGGATTAACTATGGCTACACCTTC. Amino acids: CARSFRVGGINYGYTF.

This clone turned up a few times. CDR3 sequence (DNA): TGTGCCAGCAGTTTACGGTCCTACAATGAGCAGTTCTTC. It translates to CASSLRSYNEQFF. The gene calls are TRBV27 and TRBJ2-1, with unresolved D. CDR1 and CDR2 from the germline V gene are MNHEY and SMNVEV (reference sequence). There are 13 residues in the CDR3. V was cut by 2 bases and J by 1 base, with 3 bases left in between.

The chain combines TRBV6-1 with TRBJ1-3; TRBD1 agrees at 10 bases. Trimming removed 7 bases from V and 3 bases from J; junction bases left unmatched: 6. Per the germline V gene, CDR1 is MNHNS and CDR2 is SASEGT. There are 15 residues in the CDR3. Written as DNA, the CDR3 is TGTGCCAGCACCTTGGACAGGGGGGTTGGAAACACCATATATTTT. Amino acids: CASTLDRGVGNTIYF.

The rearrangement joins TRBV5-1 to TRBJ1-1; 7 bases fit TRBD1. Trimming removed 4 bases from V and 1 base from J; junction bases left unmatched: 13. Germline loops: CDR1 SGHRS, CDR2 YFSETQ. The CDR3 is made up of 17 amino acids. The CDR3 sequence: CASSLGGIGTANTEAFF. The CDR3 coding sequence is TGCGCCAGCAGCCTAGGGGGGATAGGGACAGCGAACACTGAAGCTTTCTTT. Based on the CDR3 plus reference TRBV5-1 and TRBJ1-1, the full variable domain is KAGVTQTPRYLIKTRGQQVTLSCSPISGHRSVSWYQQTPGQGLQFLFEYFSETQRNKGNFPGRFSGRQFSNSRSEMNVSTLELGDSALYLCASSLGGIGTANTEAFFGQGTRLTVV.

The gene calls are TRBV2 and TRBJ2-7; tentative D call: TRBD2 (6 bases). This CDR3 region has 13 residues. The germline V and J ends were trimmed by 8 bases and 3 bases, with 14 bases remaining between them. Looked up from germline, CDR1 is SNHLY and CDR2 is FYNNEI. DNA of the CDR3: TGTGCCAGCGGGAGGCAACTGGGCTACGAGCAGTACTTC. It encodes CASGRQLGYEQYF.

The V and J genes are TRBV27 and TRBJ1-1; TRBD1 aligns across 10 bases. CDR1 and CDR2 (germline): MNHEY, SMNVEV (reference sequence). Germline trimming cut 5 bases from V and 4 bases from J; bases unmatched to any gene: 7. The CDR3 sequence is 15 residues long. CDR3 in DNA: TGTGCCAGCAGTCGACAGGGGGCTGGGGGCACTGAAGCTTTCTTT. Translation gives CASSRQGAGGTEAFF.

This clone was seen a single time. The CDR3 nucleotides read TGTGCCAGCAGGCGTGGACTAGCGGAATACGAGCAGTACTTC. Translating gives CASRRGLAEYEQYF. This chain joins TRBV2 and TRBJ2-7; 10 nucleotides line up with TRBD2. Germline CDR1 and CDR2: SNHLY and FYNNEI. The CDR3 has 14 residues. The trim removed 6 bases at V and 4 bases at J, leaving 6 bases unmatched. The entire variable domain, with the rest obtained from reference TRBV2 and TRBJ2-7, is as follows: EPEVTQTPSHQVTQMGQEVILRCVPISNHLYFYWYRQILGQKVEFLVSFYNNEISEKSEIFDDQFSVERPDGSNFTLKIRSTKLEDSAMYFCASRRGLAEYEQYFGPGTRLTVT.

This sequence joins TRBV19 and TRBJ1-5; the D is unclear. CDR1 is LNHDA and CDR2 is SQIVND in the germline V gene (reference sequence). V lost 7 bases and J lost 6, with 10 bases in between. This CDR3 has 12 amino acids. Here the CDR3 DNA reads TGTGCCAGTACCCAAGGGATTCAGCCCCAGCATTTT. Translated: CASTQGIQPQHF.

V usage is TRBV10-2 and J usage is TRBJ2-1, with 9 bases matching TRBD1. The germline CDR1 and CDR2 sequences are WSHSY and SAAADI. The CDR3 runs to 14 residues. Germline trimming cut 8 bases from V and 3 bases from J; bases unmatched to any gene: 5. CDR3 sequence (DNA): TGCGCCAGCCGGGCGGGACAGGGCTACAATGAGCAGTTCTTC. It is translated as CASRAGQGYNEQFF.

The CDR3 here is CASSTYSGRGRNEQYF. As DNA, the CDR3 is TGTGCCAGTAGTACCTATAGCGGGAGAGGTCGTAACGAGCAGTACTTC. V and J are TRBV19 and TRBJ2-7; 9 bases agree with TRBD2. The CDR3 is 16 residues long. Germline V CDR1 and CDR2: LNHDA, SQIVND (reference sequence). The V and J ends lost 4 bases and 5 bases, in that order; junction bases with no gene match: 12. The complete variable domain, with remaining parts taken from reference TRBV19 and TRBJ2-7, reads DGGITQSPKYLFRKEGQNVTLSCEQNLNHDAMYWYRQDPGQGLRLIYYSQIVNDFQKGDIAEGYSVSREKKESFPLTVTSAQKNPTAFYLCASSTYSGRGRNEQYFGPGTRLTVT.

CDR3 region: CASSGRTADFGNTIYF. CDR3 DNA: TGTGCCAGCAGCGGTAGAACGGCGGACTTTGGAAACACCATATATTTT. The chain is built from TRBV7-8 and TRBJ1-3; D is uncertain. The CDR3 runs 16 residues. Germline values: CDR1 SGHVS, CDR2 FQNEAQ. The germline V and J ends were trimmed by 5 bases and 3 bases, with 17 bases remaining between them.